This TCR beta chain comes out of a study of beta chain features in type 1 diabetes. Study-wide findings and caveats: For Type 1 diabetes patients, all four CD4+ subsets carried TCRB CDR3s that were moderately but significantly shorter.

Losses at the gene ends were 6 bases for V and 5 bases for J; bases not matched to a gene: 7. The CDR3 sequence is 14 residues long. CDR1 SNHLY and CDR2 FYNNEI come from the germline V gene. Comment on this clone: Its antigen is not identified.

The study reverse transcribed the entire isolated RNA, so it sequenced expressed TCRB transcripts. Profiled with immunoSEQ multiplex PCR; TCRdb holds only in-frame clones, not every one. Among more than 300,000 clones listed, roughly a tenth were seen once. This receptor was obtained from a man between 25 and 39 years old with type 1 diabetes. The sample taken for sequencing was central memory CD4+ T cells from blood. The chain has TRBV2 and TRBJ2-7; 10 bases align to TRBD2. DNA for the CDR3: TGTGCCAGCAGAGCTAGCGGGGGCCTCCACGAGCAGTACTTC. Protein product: CASRASGGLHEQYF.